This TCR beta chain originates from a study of T cell repertoires in cytomegalovirus infection. TCRdb reprocessed the reads via MiXCR and lists one record per CDR3 protein. Among 490,000 or so distinct CDR3 sequences listed, about 11% were seen once. Points from the study as a whole: HLA-C-restricted CMV-specific TCR beta clonotypes prevailed in the ex vivo response.

Trimming took 4 bases from V and 4 from J; bases not matched to a gene: 5. The length of the CDR3 is 16 residues. Germline-derived CDR1 and CDR2 are MNHEY and SVGAGI. This clonotype appeared many times. Its target is not known. The sample consisted of PBMCs. The rearrangement uses TRBV6-5 and TRBJ2-4; 12 nucleotides match TRBD2. The clonotype comes from a human donor in good health (CMV status not recorded). Some clones in this sample may be carry-over from other donors' samples. In nucleotides, the CDR3 is TGTGCCAGCAGTTTTCTAGCGGGAGGGATGAAAAACATTCAGTACTTC. Amino acid sequence: CASSFLAGGMKNIQYF.